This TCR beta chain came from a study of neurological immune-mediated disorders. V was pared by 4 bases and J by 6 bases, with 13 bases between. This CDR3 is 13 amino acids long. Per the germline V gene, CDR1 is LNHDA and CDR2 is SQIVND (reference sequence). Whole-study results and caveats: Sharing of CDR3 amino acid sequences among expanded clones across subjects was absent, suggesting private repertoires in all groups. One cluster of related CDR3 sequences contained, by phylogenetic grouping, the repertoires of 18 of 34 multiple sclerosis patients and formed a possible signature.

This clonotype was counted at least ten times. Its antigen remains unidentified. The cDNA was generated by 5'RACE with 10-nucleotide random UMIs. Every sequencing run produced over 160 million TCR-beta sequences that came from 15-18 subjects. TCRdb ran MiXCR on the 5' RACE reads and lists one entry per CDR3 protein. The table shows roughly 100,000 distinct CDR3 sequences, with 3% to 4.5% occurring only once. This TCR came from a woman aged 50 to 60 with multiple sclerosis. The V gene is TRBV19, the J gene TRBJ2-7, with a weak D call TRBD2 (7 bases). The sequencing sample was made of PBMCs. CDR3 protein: CASSTAGAREQYF. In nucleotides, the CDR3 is TGTGCCAGTAGTACCGCGGGGGCGCGCGAGCAGTACTTC.